These T cell receptor beta chains were read from a single sample in a study of radiation and T cells in renal cell carcinoma. The data were produced by immunoSEQ multiplex PCR, yet TCRdb's version contains in-frame clones alone and is incomplete. The sample shows 100,000 to 150,000 clones, over 75% of them seen only once. This specimen was blood, taken from a patient whose treatment included radiotherapy and nephrectomy. These receptor sequences come from a man aged 45 to 65 with renal cell carcinoma. CDR3s include the opening cysteine and the closing phenylalanine or tryptophan. Fields, in order: J gene, clone size, D gene, V gene, CDR3 protein, CDR3 DNA. A D gene is named only where the DNA matches it firmly. The size of a clone is reported for some rows only, either as once, few or many, or as a class for expanded clones.

>TRBJ2-1|.|TRBD2|TRBV5-1
CASSPAGTSDSYNEQFF
TGCGCCAGCAGCCCAGCAGGGACTAGCGACTCCTACAATGAGCAGTTCTTC
>TRBJ2-3|.|.|TRBV7-6
CASSSSSNTQYF
TGTGCCAGCAGCTCCTCTAGCAATACGCAGTATTTT
>TRBJ1-2|.|.|TRBV28
CASSGAGAYYGYTF
TGTGCCAGCAGTGGGGCGGGGGCCTACTATGGCTACACCTTC
>TRBJ2-7|.|.|TRBV7-2
CASSPGGPKYEQYF
TGTGCCAGCAGCCCCGGAGGGCCCAAATACGAGCAGTACTTC
>TRBJ2-7|.|TRBD1|TRBV11-1
CASSQRQGLREQYF
TGTGCCAGCAGCCAGAGACAGGGCCTCAGGGAGCAGTACTTC
>TRBJ2-7|.|TRBD2|TRBV4-2
CASSPSFRLAGGSYEQYF
TGTGCCAGCAGCCCAAGCTTTCGCCTAGCGGGAGGCTCCTACGAGCAGTACTTC
>TRBJ2-1|.|TRBD2|TRBV10-3
CAISEGLGPNEQFF
TGTGCCATCAGTGAGGGACTAGGTCCCAATGAGCAGTTCTTC
>TRBJ2-5|.|.|TRBV2
CASSDTGGETQYF
TGTGCCAGCAGTGACACTGGGGGAGAGACCCAGTACTTC
>TRBJ1-4|few|.|TRBV7-6
CASSLDQLFNEKLFF
TGTGCCAGCAGCTTAGATCAGTTGTTTAATGAAAAACTGTTTTTT
>TRBJ2-7|.|.|TRBV7-8
CASSPRGGEQYF
TGTGCCAGCAGCCCCAGGGGAGGGGAGCAGTACTTC
>TRBJ2-1|once|TRBD2|TRBV6-6
CASTPRFGGSNNEQFF
TGTGCCAGCACCCCGAGGTTCGGGGGGTCAAACAATGAGCAGTTCTTC
>TRBJ1-2|.|.|TRBV30
CAWNRFSAGGYTF
TGTGCCTGGAACCGATTCTCGGCGGGCGGCTACACCTTC
>TRBJ1-2|.|.|TRBV4-2
CASSQDRGLTTDGYTF
TGTGCCAGCAGCCAAGATAGGGGCCTAACGACCGATGGCTACACCTTC
>TRBJ2-1|.|TRBD2|TRBV9
CASSQTDGTRSSYNEQFF
TGTGCCAGCAGCCAAACCGACGGGACTAGGAGTTCCTACAATGAGCAGTTCTTC
>TRBJ1-3|.|TRBD1|TRBV2
CASRTGAGNTIYF
TGTGCCAGCAGAACAGGGGCTGGAAACACCATATATTTT
>TRBJ1-1|.|.|TRBV5-4
CASSRKGETEAFF
TGTGCCAGCAGCCGGAAGGGGGAGACTGAAGCTTTCTTT
>TRBJ2-2|few|.|TRBV28
CASTNPEGADGELFF
TGTGCCAGCACCAACCCGGAGGGGGCGGACGGGGAGCTGTTTTTT
>TRBJ2-1|few|TRBD1|TRBV29-1
CSLTQTGGVYNEQFF
TGCAGCCTTACCCAGACAGGGGGCGTCTACAATGAGCAGTTCTTC
>TRBJ2-7|.|TRBD1|TRBV10-2
CASQGAGEQYF
TGCGCCAGCCAGGGGGCGGGGGAGCAGTACTTC
>TRBJ2-7|once|TRBD1|TRBV2
CASSEGQSVEQYF
TGTGCCAGCAGTGAGGGACAGTCCGTAGAGCAGTACTTC
>TRBJ2-5|once|TRBD2|TRBV18
CASSWTSGTQETQYF
TGTGCCAGCTCGTGGACTAGCGGGACCCAAGAGACCCAGTACTTC
>TRBJ1-5|.|TRBD1|TRBV30
CAWSVGQGAGQPQHF
TGTGCCTGGAGTGTAGGGCAGGGGGCCGGTCAGCCCCAGCATTTT
>TRBJ1-1|many|.|TRBV4-3
CASSRGHQAFF
TGCGCCAGCAGCCGAGGACACCAAGCTTTCTTT
>TRBJ2-7|.|TRBD1|TRBV30
CAWRAKPGQGTHEQYF
TGTGCCTGGAGAGCCAAACCGGGACAGGGTACCCACGAGCAGTACTTC
>TRBJ1-1|many|TRBD1|TRBV5-1
CASSLRQGGSTEAFF
TGCGCCAGCAGCCTCCGACAGGGCGGGTCCACTGAAGCTTTCTTT
>TRBJ2-2|.|.|TRBV5-4
CASSLPRGGGNTGELFF
TGTGCCAGCAGCTTACCACGGGGCGGGGGCAACACCGGGGAGCTGTTTTTT
>TRBJ2-1|.|TRBD2|TRBV9
CASSVGGGAYNEQFF
TGTGCCAGCAGCGTAGGCGGGGGGGCCTACAATGAGCAGTTCTTC
>TRBJ2-3|.|.|TRBV6-6
CASSPPGTDTQYF
TGTGCCAGCAGCCCCCCCGGCACAGATACGCAGTATTTT
>TRBJ2-7|.|.|TRBV18
CASSSSAGYEQYF
TGTGCCAGCTCTAGTAGTGCGGGCTACGAGCAGTACTTC
>TRBJ1-3|once|.|TRBV7-9
CASSLPEGTGNTIYF
TGTGCCAGCAGCTTGCCGGAAGGGACTGGAAACACCATATATTTT
>TRBJ2-7|.|TRBD1|TRBV10-3
CAISESRGGQAYEQYF
TGTGCCATCAGTGAGTCGCGTGGGGGACAGGCCTACGAGCAGTACTTC
>TRBJ2-7|.|.|TRBV28
CASSQRATYEQYF
TGTGCCAGCAGCCAACGAGCTACCTACGAGCAGTACTTC
>TRBJ1-2|.|.|TRBV27
CASSGTENYGYTF
TGTGCCAGCAGCGGAACAGAGAACTATGGCTACACCTTC
>TRBJ2-2|.|.|TRBV5-5
CASSWGFGSNTGELFF
TGTGCCAGCAGCTGGGGGTTCGGGTCGAACACCGGGGAGCTGTTTTTT
>TRBJ2-4|.|.|TRBV28
CASGRGIENIQYF
TGTGCCAGCGGCCGGGGCATCGAAAACATTCAGTACTTC
>TRBJ1-5|.|.|TRBV2
CASTLRRREPQHF
TGTGCCAGCACGCTACGACGCCGGGAGCCCCAGCATTTT
>TRBJ2-1|.|.|TRBV4-1
CASSQVTSTQGRNEQFF
TGCGCCAGCAGCCAAGTGACTAGTACTCAGGGTCGGAATGAGCAGTTCTTC
>TRBJ1-3|.|.|TRBV19
CATRTGTTGGNTIYF
TGTGCCACTCGAACCGGGACCACGGGTGGAAACACCATATATTTT
>TRBJ2-7|.|.|TRBV4-2
CASSPTAAGATYEQYF
TGTGCCAGCAGCCCAACAGCGGCAGGAGCTACCTACGAGCAGTACTTC
>TRBJ2-3|.|.|TRBV19
CASSGAWGTDTQYF
TGTGCCAGTAGTGGGGCCTGGGGCACAGATACGCAGTATTTT
>TRBJ2-7|.|.|TRBV6-1
CASGVFSSYEQYF
TGTGCCAGCGGCGTGTTCAGTTCTTACGAGCAGTACTTC
>TRBJ1-5|.|.|TRBV30
CAWSFRANQPQHF
TGTGCCTGGAGTTTCAGAGCAAATCAGCCCCAGCATTTT
>TRBJ1-4|once|TRBD1|TRBV2
CASSGQGAGEKLFF
TGTGCCAGCAGCGGACAGGGGGCGGGTGAAAAACTGTTTTTT
>TRBJ2-7|.|TRBD1|TRBV9
CASSPTGYFYEQYF
TGTGCCAGCAGCCCGACAGGGTACTTCTACGAGCAGTACTTC
>TRBJ2-2|.|.|TRBV9
CASSVADGQNTGELFF
TGTGCCAGCAGCGTAGCTGATGGACAGAACACCGGGGAGCTGTTTTTT